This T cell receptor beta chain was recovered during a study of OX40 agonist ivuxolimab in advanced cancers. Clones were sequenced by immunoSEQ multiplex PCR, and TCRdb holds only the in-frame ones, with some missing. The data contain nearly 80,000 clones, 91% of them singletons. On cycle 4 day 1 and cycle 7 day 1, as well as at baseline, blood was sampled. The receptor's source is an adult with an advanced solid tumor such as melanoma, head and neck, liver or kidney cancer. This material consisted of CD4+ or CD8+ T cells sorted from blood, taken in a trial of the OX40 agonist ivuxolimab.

The CDR3 region has the DNA TGTGCCAGCAGTGATATCCTTAACTATGGCTACACCTTC. Encoded protein: CASSDILNYGYTF. The chain joins TRBV2 to TRBJ1-2; D is unclear. V lost 3 bases and J 1 base, leaving 6 bases between the germline ends. There are 13 residues in the CDR3. Germline-derived CDR1 and CDR2 are SNHLY and FYNNEI.